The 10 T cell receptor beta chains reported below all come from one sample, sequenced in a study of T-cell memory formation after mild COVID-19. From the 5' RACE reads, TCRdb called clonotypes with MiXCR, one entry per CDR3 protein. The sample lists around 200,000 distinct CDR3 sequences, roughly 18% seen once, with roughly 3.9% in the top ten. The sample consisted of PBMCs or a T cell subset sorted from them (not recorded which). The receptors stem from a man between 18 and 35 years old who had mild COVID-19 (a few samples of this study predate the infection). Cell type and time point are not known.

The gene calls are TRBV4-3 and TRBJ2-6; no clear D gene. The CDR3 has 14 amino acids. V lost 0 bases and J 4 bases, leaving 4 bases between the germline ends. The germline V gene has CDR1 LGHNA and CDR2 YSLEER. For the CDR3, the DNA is TGCGCCAGCAGCCAAGAGTACGGGGCCAACGTCCTGACTTTC. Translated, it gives CASSQEYGANVLTF.

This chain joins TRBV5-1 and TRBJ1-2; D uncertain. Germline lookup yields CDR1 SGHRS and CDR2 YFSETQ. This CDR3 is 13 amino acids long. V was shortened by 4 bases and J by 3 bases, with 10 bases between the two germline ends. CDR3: CASSPTRDYGYTF. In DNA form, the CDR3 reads TGCGCCAGCAGCCCGACTAGAGACTATGGCTACACCTTC.

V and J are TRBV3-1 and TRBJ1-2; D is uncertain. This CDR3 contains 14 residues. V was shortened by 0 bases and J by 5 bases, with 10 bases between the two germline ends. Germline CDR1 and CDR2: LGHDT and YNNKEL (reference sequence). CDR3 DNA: TGTGCCAGCAGCCAAGATGGCAGACCGTATGGCTACACCTTC. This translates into CASSQDGRPYGYTF.

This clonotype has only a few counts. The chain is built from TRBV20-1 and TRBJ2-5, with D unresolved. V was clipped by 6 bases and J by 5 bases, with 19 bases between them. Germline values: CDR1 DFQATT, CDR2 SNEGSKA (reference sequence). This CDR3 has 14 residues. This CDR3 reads CSARWGLARETQYF. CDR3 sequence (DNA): TGCAGTGCGAGGTGGGGTCTCGCAAGGGAGACCCAGTACTTC.

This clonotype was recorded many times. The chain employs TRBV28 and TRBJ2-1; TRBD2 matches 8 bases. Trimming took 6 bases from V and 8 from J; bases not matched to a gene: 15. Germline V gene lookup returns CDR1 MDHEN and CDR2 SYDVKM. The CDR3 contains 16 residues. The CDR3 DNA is TGTGCCAGCAGACGACCGGGGGGGTTTTTGGTCGATGAGCAGTTCTTC. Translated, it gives CASRRPGGFLVDEQFF.

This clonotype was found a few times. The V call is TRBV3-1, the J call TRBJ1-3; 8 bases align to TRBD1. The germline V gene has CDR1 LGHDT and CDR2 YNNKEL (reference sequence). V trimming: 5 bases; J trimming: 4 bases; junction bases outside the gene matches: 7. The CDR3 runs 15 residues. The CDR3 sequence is CASSARDRSGNTIYF. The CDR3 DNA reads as TGTGCCAGCAGCGCCCGGGACAGGTCAGGAAACACCATATATTTT.

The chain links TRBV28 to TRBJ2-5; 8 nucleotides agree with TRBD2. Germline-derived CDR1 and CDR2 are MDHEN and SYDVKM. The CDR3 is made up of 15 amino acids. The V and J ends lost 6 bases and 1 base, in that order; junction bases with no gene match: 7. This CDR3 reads CASSRPGTSQETQYF. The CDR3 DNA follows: TGTGCCAGCAGCCGTCCCGGGACTAGCCAAGAGACCCAGTACTTC.

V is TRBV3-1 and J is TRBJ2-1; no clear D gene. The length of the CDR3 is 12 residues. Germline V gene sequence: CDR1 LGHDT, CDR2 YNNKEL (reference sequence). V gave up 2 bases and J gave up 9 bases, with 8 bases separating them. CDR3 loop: CASSQSGLEQFF. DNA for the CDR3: TGTGCCAGCAGCCAATCGGGCCTTGAGCAGTTCTTC.

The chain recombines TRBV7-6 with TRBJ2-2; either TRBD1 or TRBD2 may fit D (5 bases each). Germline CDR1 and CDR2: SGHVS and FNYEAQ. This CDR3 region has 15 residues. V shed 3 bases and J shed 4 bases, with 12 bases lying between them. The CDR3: CASSFSGTVTGELFF. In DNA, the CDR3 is TGTGCCAGCAGCTTCTCCGGGACCGTCACCGGGGAGCTGTTTTTT. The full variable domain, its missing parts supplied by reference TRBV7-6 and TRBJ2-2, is GAGVSQSPRYKVTKRGQDVALRCDPISGHVSLYWYRQALGQGPEFLTYFNYEAQQDKSGLPNDRFSAERPEGSISTLTIQRTEQRDSAMYRCASSFSGTVTGELFFGEGSRLTVL.

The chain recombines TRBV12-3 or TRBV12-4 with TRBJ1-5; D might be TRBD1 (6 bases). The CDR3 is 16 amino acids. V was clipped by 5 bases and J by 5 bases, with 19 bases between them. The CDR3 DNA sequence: TGTGCCAGCAGTCCTCCGGACAGTAATAGGCATCAGCCCCAGCATTTT. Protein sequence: CASSPPDSNRHQPQHF.